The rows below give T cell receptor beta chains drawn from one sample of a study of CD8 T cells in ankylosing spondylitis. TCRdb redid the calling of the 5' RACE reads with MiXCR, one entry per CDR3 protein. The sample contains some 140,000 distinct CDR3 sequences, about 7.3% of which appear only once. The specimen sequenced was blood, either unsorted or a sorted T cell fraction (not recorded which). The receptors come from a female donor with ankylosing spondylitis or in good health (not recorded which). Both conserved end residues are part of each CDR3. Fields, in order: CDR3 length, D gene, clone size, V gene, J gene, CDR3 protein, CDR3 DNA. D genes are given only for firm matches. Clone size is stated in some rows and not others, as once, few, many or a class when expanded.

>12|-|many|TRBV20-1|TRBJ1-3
CSAFGIGNTIYF
TGCAGTGCTTTCGGGATTGGAAACACCATATATTTT
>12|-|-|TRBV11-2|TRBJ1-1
CASSFGHTEAFF
TGTGCCAGCAGCTTTGGGCACACTGAAGCTTTCTTT
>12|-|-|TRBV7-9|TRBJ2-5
CASNSDLGTQYF
TGTGCCAGCAACTCGGATTTAGGGACCCAGTACTTC
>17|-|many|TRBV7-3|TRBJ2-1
CASSLRRGPSSYNEQFF
TGTGCCAGCAGCTTAAGGCGGGGGCCGAGCTCCTACAATGAGCAGTTCTTC
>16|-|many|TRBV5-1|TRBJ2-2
CASSLLKGSGTGELFF
TGCGCCAGCAGCTTGTTGAAAGGGAGCGGCACCGGGGAGCTGTTTTTT
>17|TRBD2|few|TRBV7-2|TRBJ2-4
CASSKGGLAGSKNIQYF
TGTGCCAGCAGCAAGGGGGGACTAGCGGGGTCCAAAAACATTCAGTACTTC
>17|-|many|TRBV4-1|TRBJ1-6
CASSQGLLSRYNSPLHF
TGCGCCAGCAGCCAAGGGCTCCTATCGAGATATAATTCACCCCTCCACTTT
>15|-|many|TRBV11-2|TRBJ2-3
CASSLGRQSADTQYF
TGTGCCAGCAGCTTAGGACGGCAGTCCGCAGATACGCAGTATTTT
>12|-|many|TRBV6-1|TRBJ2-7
CASSALSYEQYF
TGTGCCAGCAGTGCCCTCTCCTACGAGCAGTACTTC
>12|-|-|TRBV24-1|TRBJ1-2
CVTSDLTQGYTF
TGTGTCACCAGTGATTTGACACAAGGCTACACCTTC
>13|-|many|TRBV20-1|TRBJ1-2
CSARDDLNYGYTF
TGCAGTGCTAGAGATGACCTTAACTATGGCTACACCTTC
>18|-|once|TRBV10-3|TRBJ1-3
CTFSLVVEWGFSGNTIYF
TGTACCTTCAGTTTAGTAGTAGAGTGGGGATTTTCCGGAAACACCATATATTTT
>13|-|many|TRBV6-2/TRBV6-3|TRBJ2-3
CASSLDGPSTQYF
TGTGCCAGCAGTTTGGACGGCCCTAGTACGCAGTATTTT
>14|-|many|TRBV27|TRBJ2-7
CASRKSRDSYEQYF
TGTGCCAGCAGAAAAAGTAGGGACTCCTACGAGCAGTACTTC
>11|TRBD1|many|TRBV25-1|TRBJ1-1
CASSDRGEAFF
TGTGCCAGCTCAGACAGGGGTGAAGCTTTCTTT
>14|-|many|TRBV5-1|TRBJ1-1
CASSVQQGRTEAFF
TGCGCCAGCAGCGTGCAACAGGGTAGAACTGAAGCTTTCTTT
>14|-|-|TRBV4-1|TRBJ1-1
CASSQDRADNEAFF
TGCGCCAGCAGCCAAGACCGGGCCGACAATGAAGCTTTCTTT
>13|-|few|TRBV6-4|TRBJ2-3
CASSETSHDTQYF
TGTGCCAGCAGTGAAACCTCCCACGATACGCAGTATTTT
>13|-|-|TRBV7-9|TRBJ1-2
CASSPQGYYGYTF
TGTGCCAGCAGCCCACAGGGCTACTATGGCTACACCTTC
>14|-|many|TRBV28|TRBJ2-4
CASSLGFSQNIQYF
TGTGCCAGCAGTTTAGGATTCTCGCAAAACATTCAGTACTTC
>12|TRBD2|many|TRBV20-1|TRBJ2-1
CSPRRGTNEQFF
TGCAGTCCCCGGCGGGGGACCAATGAGCAGTTCTTC
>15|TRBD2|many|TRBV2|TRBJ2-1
CASSEGGGVYNEQFF
TGTGCCAGCAGTGAGGGCGGGGGGGTCTACAATGAGCAGTTCTTC
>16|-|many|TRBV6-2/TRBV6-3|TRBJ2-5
CASSPRGRGARETQYF
TGTGCCAGCAGCCCAAGGGGGCGGGGGGCCCGGGAGACCCAGTACTTC
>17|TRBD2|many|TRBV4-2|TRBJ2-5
CASSQTSSGGPHGTQYF
TGTGCCAGCAGCCAGACTTCTAGCGGGGGGCCCCACGGGACCCAGTACTTC
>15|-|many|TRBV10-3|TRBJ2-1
CAISVLASSANEQFF
TGTGCCATCAGTGTGTTGGCTAGCAGTGCCAATGAGCAGTTCTTC
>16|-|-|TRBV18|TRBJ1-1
CASSPSMAGERTEAFF
TGTGCCAGCTCACCATCTATGGCAGGGGAGAGGACTGAAGCTTTCTTT
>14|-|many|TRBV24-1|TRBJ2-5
CATSDGAFQETQYF
TGTGCCACCAGTGACGGGGCATTTCAGGAGACCCAGTACTTC
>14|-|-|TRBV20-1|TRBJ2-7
CSARRPGLPYEQYF
TGCAGTGCTAGAAGGCCGGGACTCCCCTACGAGCAGTACTTC
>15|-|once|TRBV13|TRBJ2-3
CVSSVGPTIKDTQYF
TGTGTCAGCAGCGTGGGACCAACTATCAAAGATACGCAGTATTTT
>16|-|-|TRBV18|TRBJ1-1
CASSPREAIVNTEAFF
TGTGCCAGCTCACCTAGGGAGGCTATAGTGAACACTGAAGCTTTCTTT
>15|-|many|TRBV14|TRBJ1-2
CASSPWTQSVDGYTF
TGTGCCAGCAGCCCCTGGACACAATCCGTAGATGGCTACACCTTC
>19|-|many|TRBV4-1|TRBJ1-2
CASSQVLRTGRQPNYGYTF
TGCGCCAGCAGCCAAGTTTTAAGGACGGGACGACAGCCTAATTATGGCTACACCTTC
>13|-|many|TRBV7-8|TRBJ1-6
CASNIGPNSPLHF
TGTGCCAGCAATATCGGGCCGAATTCACCCCTCCACTTT
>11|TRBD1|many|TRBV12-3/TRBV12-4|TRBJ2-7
CASSTTGEQYF
TGTGCCAGCAGTACAACAGGGGAACAGTACTTC